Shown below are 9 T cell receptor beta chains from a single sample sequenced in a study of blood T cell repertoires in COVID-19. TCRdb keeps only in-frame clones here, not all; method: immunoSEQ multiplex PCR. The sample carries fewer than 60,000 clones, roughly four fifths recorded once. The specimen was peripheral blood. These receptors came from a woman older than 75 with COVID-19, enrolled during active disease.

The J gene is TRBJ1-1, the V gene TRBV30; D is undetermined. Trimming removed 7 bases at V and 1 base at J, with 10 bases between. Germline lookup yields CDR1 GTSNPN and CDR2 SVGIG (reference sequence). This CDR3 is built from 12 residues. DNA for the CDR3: TGTGCCTTGAGACGGGGGAACACTGAAGCTTTCTTT. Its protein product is CALRRGNTEAFF. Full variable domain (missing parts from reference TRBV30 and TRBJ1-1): SQTIHQWPATLVQPVGSPLSLECTVEGTSNPNLYWYRQAAGRGLQLLFYSVGIGQISSEVPQNLSASRPQDRQFILSSKKLLLSDSGFYLCALRRGNTEAFFGQGTRLTVV.

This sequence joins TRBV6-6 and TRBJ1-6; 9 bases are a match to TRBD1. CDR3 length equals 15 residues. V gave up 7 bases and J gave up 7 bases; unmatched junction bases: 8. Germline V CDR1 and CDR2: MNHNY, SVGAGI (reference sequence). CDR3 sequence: CASTKGTGRNSPLHF. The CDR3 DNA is TGTGCCAGCACTAAAGGGACAGGGCGGAATTCACCCCTCCACTTT.

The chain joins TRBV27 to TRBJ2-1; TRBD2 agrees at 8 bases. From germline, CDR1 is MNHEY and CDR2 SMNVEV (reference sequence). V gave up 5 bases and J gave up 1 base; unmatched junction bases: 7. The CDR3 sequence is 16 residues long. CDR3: CASSPSGSRSYNEQFF. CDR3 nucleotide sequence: TGTGCCAGCAGTCCCAGCGGGAGTAGATCCTACAATGAGCAGTTCTTC.

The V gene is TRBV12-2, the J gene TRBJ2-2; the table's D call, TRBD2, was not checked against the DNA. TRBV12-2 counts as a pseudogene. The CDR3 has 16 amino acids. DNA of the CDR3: TGTGCAAGTCGCTTATATGCGGAGTCAAACACCGGGGAGCTGTTTTTT. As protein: CASRLYAESNTGELFF.

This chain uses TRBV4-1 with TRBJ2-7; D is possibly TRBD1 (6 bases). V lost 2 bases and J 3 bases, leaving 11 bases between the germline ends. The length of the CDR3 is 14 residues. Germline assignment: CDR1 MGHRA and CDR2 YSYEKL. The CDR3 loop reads CASSQQQGSYEQYF. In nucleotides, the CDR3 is TGCGCCAGCAGCCAACAACAGGGAAGCTACGAGCAGTACTTC.

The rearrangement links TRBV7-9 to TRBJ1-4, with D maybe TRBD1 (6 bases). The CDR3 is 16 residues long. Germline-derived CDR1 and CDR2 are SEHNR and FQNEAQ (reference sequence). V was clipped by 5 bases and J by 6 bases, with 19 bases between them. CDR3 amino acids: CASSRGQGGRDEKLFF. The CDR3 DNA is TGTGCCAGCAGCAGAGGTCAAGGGGGTAGGGATGAAAAACTGTTTTTT.

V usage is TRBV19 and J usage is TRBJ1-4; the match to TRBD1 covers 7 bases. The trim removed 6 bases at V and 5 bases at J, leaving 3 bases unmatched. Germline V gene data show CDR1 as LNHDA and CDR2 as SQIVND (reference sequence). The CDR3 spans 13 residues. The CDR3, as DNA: TGTGCCAGTAGGGACAGGCTAAATGAAAAACTGTTTTTT. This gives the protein CASRDRLNEKLFF.

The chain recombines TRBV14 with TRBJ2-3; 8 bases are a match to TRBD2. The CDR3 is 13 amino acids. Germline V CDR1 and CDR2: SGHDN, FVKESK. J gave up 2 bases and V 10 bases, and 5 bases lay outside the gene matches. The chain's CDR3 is CATGLGATDTQYF. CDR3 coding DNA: TGTGCCACGGGACTAGGGGCCACAGATACGCAGTATTTT.

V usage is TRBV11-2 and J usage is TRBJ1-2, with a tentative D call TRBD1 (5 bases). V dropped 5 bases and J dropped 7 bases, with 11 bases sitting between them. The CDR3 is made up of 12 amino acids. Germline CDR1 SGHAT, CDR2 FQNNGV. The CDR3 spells CASSLGDSGYTF. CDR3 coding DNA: TGTGCCAGCAGCCTCGGGGACTCTGGCTACACCTTC.